This T cell receptor beta chain was sequenced during a study of CD8 T cells in Susac syndrome (dated by TCRdb to between 2018 and 2021). In terms of the full investigation: Of the Susac syndrome patients who were sequenced, under ten were in clinical remission while more than five had clinically active disease. Whether CD8+ T cell activation and differentiation in Susac syndrome was antigen driven was tested using repertoire sequencing. At blood withdrawal, Susac syndrome patients were either therapy-naive, taking corticosteroids (in some cases with IVIg as well), or taking IVIg alone. The clonality of the CD8+ T cell repertoire was compared across some eleven healthy donors, around 14 Susac syndrome patients and roughly 15 multiple sclerosis patients.

On this clonotype: This receptor's antigen is unknown. The record has no base qualities; no much larger clone is one base away.

High-throughput TCR beta sequencing profiled peripheral blood CD8+ and CD4+ T cells from healthy donors, Susac syndrome patients and multiple sclerosis patients. Recently defined diagnostic criteria for definite or probable disease were met by the Susac syndrome patients. Bulk CD8+ and CD4+ T cells were purified magnetically by negative isolation, whereas CD8+ TEMRA cells were enriched by FACS. Blood was collected in EDTA tubes and processed within 24 hours, with PBMCs isolated through density gradient centrifugation. PBMCs intended for TCR sequencing were cryopreserved in liquid nitrogen and were subsequently thawed in a 37 degrees C water bath. A purity of at least 90% was achieved for sorted or isolated CD4+, CD8+ and CD8+ TEMRA cells. Sequences LGHDT (CDR1) and YNNKEL (CDR2) are obtained from the germline V gene (reference sequence). From V the trimming removes 5 bases and from J it removes 2 bases, while the gene matches leave 4 bases of the junction unaccounted for. Including cysteine and phenylalanine, the CDR3 has 14 amino acids. The only DNA kept is the CDR3, 42 bases in frame from the first base.

RNA was extracted with the RNeasy kit and about 0.45 to 1 ug was reverse transcribed using random hexamers. TCR beta CDR3 regions were amplified with the immunoSEQ multiplex PCR assay covering 54 Vbeta and 13 Jbeta segments. PCR amplification bias was corrected using a synthetic template baseline for primer optimization and computational correction. In the authors' own workflow: Reads were annotated to V, D and J genes per IMGT and analyzed with immunoSEQ Analyzer, keeping only productive sequences. To calculate clonality, Shannon entropy was normalized by log2 of the number of productive unique sequences and then subtracted from one. Public and private clones were assessed among the 100 most prevalent clones of each patient and control. Clones were defined as Susac-specific if absent from the healthy and MS cohorts, from around 1,000 published viral clones and from other ImmuneACCESS disease sequences. TCRdb trimmed public reads at Q25 via fastp, called clones via MiXCR and kept in-frame beta chains. All rows with the same CDR3 protein become a single entry with the most common DNA and genes. The V and J calls were determined by TCRdb, not by the authors. The sample table holds more than 95,000 distinct CDR3 sequences, of which just under 95% were seen once. The ten largest make up over 0.2% of the sample.

Findings and caveats that apply to the study as a whole: Clonal expansion was seen in Susac syndrome CD8+ repertoires, peaking in CD8+ TEMRA cells and being greater in clinically active patients than in remitting ones. The number of individuals in the TCR sequencing and HLA analysis was acknowledged as relatively small. Over 15 Susac-specific public clones were identified in the total CD8+ repertoire, and five or six Susac-specific public clones were identified in the CD8+ TEMRA repertoire.

The chain is made from TRBV3-1 and TRBJ2-5, and 8 bases in between align with TRBD2. The sample taken for sequencing was CD8+ T cells from PBMCs. The receptor's source is a human donor with Susac syndrome. The CDR3 amino acid sequence is: CASSVASGQETQYF. The nucleotide sequence is given as TGTGCCAGCAGCGTGGCTAGCGGGCAAGAGACCCAGTACTTC.